Shown below are 8 T cell receptor beta chains from a single sample sequenced in a study of T cells after yellow fever vaccination. TCRdb analysed the 5' RACE reads with MiXCR anew, one entry per CDR3 protein. The sample lists roughly 140,000 distinct CDR3 sequences; less than 9.5% were seen once. The sequences come from CD4+ T cells sorted from PBMCs, collected 5 days after the yellow fever booster vaccination. The receptors derive from a man younger than 40 who received the YFV17D yellow fever vaccine.

At least ten counts were recorded for this clonotype. The V call is TRBV12-3 or TRBV12-4, the J call TRBJ2-1; D gene ambiguous. CDR3 length: 11 amino acids. V was trimmed by 0 bases and J by 10 bases, leaving 4 bases between them. This CDR3 reads CASSLAREQFF. Written as DNA, the CDR3 is TGTGCCAGCAGTTTAGCGAGGGAGCAGTTCTTC.

This clonotype was found many times. This chain links TRBV10-3 with TRBJ1-1; TRBD1 matches at 9 bases. The CDR3 length is 14 residues. Germline V gene data show CDR1 as ENHRY and CDR2 as SYGVKD. The trim removed 7 bases at V and 8 bases at J, leaving 11 bases unmatched. Here the CDR3 DNA reads TGTGCCATCACTCGGGACAGGGCAAGGTCGGAAGCTTTCTTT. Protein product: CAITRDRARSEAFF.

This clonotype was seen only a few times. V usage is TRBV9 and J usage is TRBJ2-7; the match to TRBD2 covers 10 bases. The CDR3 totals 20 residues. After removal of 3 bases from V and 7 bases from J, the junction contained 25 bases not matched to a gene. CDR1 and CDR2 (germline): SGDLS, YYNGEE. The CDR3 region is CASSAGGGTPGTSVKREQYF. The CDR3 nucleotides are TGTGCCAGCAGCGCCGGGGGGGGGACACCCGGGACTAGCGTAAAGAGGGAGCAGTACTTC. The variable domain in full, completed from reference TRBV9 and TRBJ2-7, reads DSGVTQTPKHLITATGQRVTLRCSPRSGDLSVYWYQQSLDQGLQFLIQYYNGEERAKGNILERFSAQQFPDLHSELNLSSLELGDSALYFCASSAGGGTPGTSVKREQYFGPGTRLTVT.

This clonotype was detected a few times. CDR3 bases: TGTGCCAGCTCACCGACAGTCAACCAGGGTCAAAACATTCAGTACTTC. Its translation is CASSPTVNQGQNIQYF. The chain employs TRBV18 and TRBJ2-4; tentative D call: TRBD1 (5 bases). Trimming left V 3 bases short and J 5 bases short, with 17 bases between. CDR3 size: 16 residues. Germline lookup yields CDR1 KGHSH and CDR2 LQKENI.

This clonotype was seen more than once but under ten times. V is TRBV5-4 and J is TRBJ1-2, with 8 bases matching TRBD1. The ends lost 5 bases at V and 4 bases at J; junction bases unmatched: 7. Looked up from germline, CDR1 is SGHNT and CDR2 is YYREEE (reference sequence). The CDR3 runs 14 residues. In DNA form, the CDR3 reads TGTGCCAGCAGGACGACAGGGGCTTTCTATGGCTACACCTTC. Translated, it gives CASRTTGAFYGYTF.

In its sample, this clonotype was seen many times. The chain uses TRBV5-5 and TRBJ2-7; a possible D gene is TRBD1 (6 bases). The CDR3 spans 14 residues. V lost 7 bases and J 6 bases, leaving 20 bases between the germline ends. Per the germline V gene, CDR1 is SGHKS and CDR2 is YYEKEE (reference sequence). The CDR3 DNA reads as TGTGCCAGCGGCCACAGGGCCGTCGAGTCCGAGCAGTACTTC. This sequence encodes CASGHRAVESEQYF. Full variable domain (missing parts from reference TRBV5-5 and TRBJ2-7): DAGVTQSPTHLIKTRGQQVTLRCSPISGHKSVSWYQQVLGQGPQFIFQYYEKEERGRGNFPDRFSARQFPNYSSELNVNALLLGDSALYLCASGHRAVESEQYFGPGTRLTVT.

The rearrangement joins TRBV7-2 to TRBJ2-7; D not resolved. CDR3 size: 13 residues. Per the germline V gene, CDR1 is SGHTA and CDR2 is FQGNSA. V shed 4 bases and J shed 2 bases, with 9 bases lying between them. The CDR3 nucleotides are TGTGCCAGCAGCTACCGGGCCACCTACGAGCAGTACTTC. Its translation: CASSYRATYEQYF.

This clonotype was seen many times. The gene calls are TRBV6-2 or TRBV6-3 and TRBJ1-2; tentative D call: TRBD1 (6 bases). This CDR3 comprises 13 residues. V lost 2 bases to trimming and J lost 7 bases, with 11 bases between them. Germline values: CDR1 MNHEY, CDR2 SVGEGT. CDR3 in DNA: TGTGCCAGCAGTTACCAGGGGACCCGTGGCTACACCTTC. It is translated as CASSYQGTRGYTF.